This T cell receptor beta chain stems from a study of blood T cell repertoires in COVID-19. Study-wide background: Some COVID-19 samples were acute and others convalescent; all came from the United States, Italy and Spain. Sources were T cells, B-cell-depleted T cells, or PBMCs; the material itself was cDNA or gDNA.

The authors' processing: Reference gene primer amplification gave nucleated cell count estimates. The protocol was immunoSEQ multiplex PCR, while the TCRdb copy is restricted to in-frame clones and leaves out a portion. Clone size and the V and J calls come from that table; the DNA yielded D and trimming. The sample lists approximately 89,000 clones; about 85% were seen once. The J segment lost 1 base and the V segment lost 4 bases, leaving 9 bases of the junction unmatched. This CDR3 spans 16 amino acids. From germline, CDR1 is MNHEY and CDR2 SVGEGT. This clone was counted only a few times. The source of this sequence is a man in his 70s with acute or convalescent COVID-19. The sample taken for sequencing was peripheral blood. The chain employs TRBV6-2 or TRBV6-3 and TRBJ1-2; 7 nucleotides line up with TRBD1. The CDR3 reads CASSSNNRGHNYGYTF. The CDR3 DNA follows: TGTGCCAGCAGTTCTAATAACAGGGGCCATAACTATGGCTACACCTTC.